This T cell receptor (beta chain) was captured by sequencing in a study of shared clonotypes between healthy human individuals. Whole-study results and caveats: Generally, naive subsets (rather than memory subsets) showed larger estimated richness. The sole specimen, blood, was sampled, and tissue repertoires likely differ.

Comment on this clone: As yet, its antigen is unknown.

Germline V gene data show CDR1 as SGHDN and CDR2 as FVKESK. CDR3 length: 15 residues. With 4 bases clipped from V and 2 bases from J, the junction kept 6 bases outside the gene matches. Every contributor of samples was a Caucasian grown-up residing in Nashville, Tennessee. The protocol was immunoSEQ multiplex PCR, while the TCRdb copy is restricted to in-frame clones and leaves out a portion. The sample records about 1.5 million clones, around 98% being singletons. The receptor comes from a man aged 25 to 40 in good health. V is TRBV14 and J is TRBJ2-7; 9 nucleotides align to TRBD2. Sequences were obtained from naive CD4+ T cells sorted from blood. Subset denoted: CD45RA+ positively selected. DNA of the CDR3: TGTGCCAGCAGCCCGTGGACTAGCGATCCCTACGAGCAGTACTTC. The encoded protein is CASSPWTSDPYEQYF.